This T cell receptor (beta chain) was identified in a study of blood T cell repertoires in COVID-19. Study summary: T cells, B-cell-depleted T cells, or PBMCs supplied cDNA or gDNA.

The CDR3 length is 14 residues. J gave up 7 bases and V 7 bases, and 5 bases lay outside the gene matches. Germline CDR1 and CDR2: SNHLY and FYNNEI. Authors' methods: It was from reference gene primer amplification that nucleated cell counts were estimated. Sequencing used immunoSEQ multiplex PCR; TCRdb keeps in-frame clones, though not all of them. That table furnishes V, J and clone size, whereas the DNA furnished D and trimming. The repertoire holds more than 150,000 clones, with about 88% as singletons. This clone was picked up a small number of times. The receptor's source is a woman in her 70s with acute or convalescent COVID-19. Sequencing input: peripheral blood. The chain has TRBV2 and TRBJ1-5; 12 bases are shared with TRBD1. The CDR3 bases are TGTGCCAGCACCTGGGACAGGGGGCCACAGCCCCAGCATTTT. It encodes CASTWDRGPQPQHF.